Following are 26 T cell receptor beta chains from one sample sequenced in a study of molecular identifiers for immune sequencing clone quantification. One entry per CDR3 protein results from TCRdb running MiXCR on the PCR reads. This sample carries some 680,000 distinct CDR3 sequences, 25% of them seen once, and the ten largest clones take 0.78%. Sequencing was performed on naive CD8+ T cells from blood, with Jurkat cell RNA spiked in. Sample subset: FACS-sorted CD8+CD4-CCR7+CD45RA+ naive T cells. The receptors come from a human donor in good health. Some libraries in this study had Jurkat cell RNA spiked in.

This clonotype was picked up many times. The chain employs TRBV2 and TRBJ1-5; D is ambiguous. With 11 bases removed from V and 3 bases from J, the gap between germline ends came to 11 bases. Looked up from germline, CDR1 is SNHLY and CDR2 is FYNNEI. This CDR3 comprises 12 residues. The CDR3 coding sequence is TGTGCCGCAGCGGACTTCAATCAGCCCCAGCATTTT. Translating gives CAAADFNQPQHF.

There are many counts of this clonotype. The rearrangement joins TRBV9 to TRBJ2-7; D is undetermined. Germline V gene data show CDR1 as SGDLS and CDR2 as YYNGEE. The CDR3 covers 13 residues. V was shortened by 4 bases and J by 0 bases, with 8 bases between the two germline ends. CDR3 region: CASSPWPSYEQYF. CDR3 nucleotides: TGTGCCAGCAGCCCGTGGCCCTCCTACGAGCAGTACTTC.

To note about this clonotype: The junction shows a germline mismatch at one end, possibly a read error. V and J are TRBV20-1 and TRBJ2-7; D might be TRBD2 (6 bases). The germline gives CDR1 DFQATT, CDR2 SNEGSKA (reference sequence). The length of the CDR3 is 14 residues. Written as DNA, the CDR3 is TGCAGTACTAGAGAATCTAGCGCGGACCTCGAGCAGTACTTC. This sequence encodes CSTRESSADLEQYF.

The sample holds a few counts of this clonotype. This rearrangement joins TRBV9 to TRBJ1-1; D perhaps matches TRBD1 (5 bases). V was trimmed by 0 bases and J by 3 bases, leaving 6 bases between them. CDR1 SGDLS and CDR2 YYNGEE come from the germline V gene. CDR3 length: 13 amino acids. CDR3 sequence (DNA): TGTGCCAGCAGCGTAGAGGGACACACTGAAGCTTTCTTT. Translating it yields CASSVEGHTEAFF. Looking up the rest from reference TRBV9 and TRBJ1-1 gives the full variable domain: DSGVTQTPKHLITATGQRVTLRCSPRSGDLSVYWYQQSLDQGLQFLIQYYNGEERAKGNILERFSAQQFPDLHSELNLSSLELGDSALYFCASSVEGHTEAFFGQGTRLTVV.

The genes are TRBV7-3 and TRBJ2-7; perhaps TRBD2 as D (6 bases). CDR1 is SGHTA and CDR2 is FQGTGA in the germline V gene. The ends were cut back, 2 bases at V and 4 bases at J, with 15 bases in the middle. The CDR3 has 15 residues. The CDR3 sequence is CASSLGTGSGYEQYF. In nucleotides, the CDR3 is TGTGCCAGCAGCTTAGGTACCGGGAGCGGGTACGAGCAGTACTTC. The whole variable domain, filled in from reference TRBV7-3 and TRBJ2-7, reads GAGVSQTPSNKVTEKGKYVELRCDPISGHTALYWYRQSLGQGPEFLIYFQGTGAADDSGLPNDRFFAVRPEGSVSTLKIQRTERGDSAVYLCASSLGTGSGYEQYFGPGTRLTVT.

This clonotype occurred a few times. J is TRBJ1-1 and V is TRBV7-9; tentatively, D is TRBD1 (5 bases). The CDR3 contains 14 residues. In germline, CDR1 is SEHNR, CDR2 FQNEAQ (reference sequence). The germline V and J ends were trimmed by 5 bases and 0 bases, with 10 bases remaining between them. The CDR3, as DNA: TGTGCCAGCAGCACGGGACGGTTGAACACTGAAGCTTTCTTT. Translating gives CASSTGRLNTEAFF.

This clonotype was counted ten times or more. The rearrangement joins TRBV19 to TRBJ1-5; 7 positions match TRBD1. This CDR3 has 15 amino acids. J gave up 3 bases and V 7 bases, and 9 bases lay outside the gene matches. The germline gives CDR1 LNHDA, CDR2 SQIVND (reference sequence). The CDR3 is CASTLQGNVNQPQHF. CDR3 DNA sequence: TGTGCCAGTACCCTACAGGGGAATGTCAATCAGCCCCAGCATTTT.

This clonotype was found a few times. As DNA, the CDR3 is TGTGCCATCTCCCCCCAGACACTCTACGAGCAGTACTTC. Protein: CAISPQTLYEQYF. The chain combines TRBV28 with TRBJ2-7; D gene unclear. Trimming shortened V by 10 bases and J by 3 bases, and 16 bases separated the two germline ends. This CDR3 contains 13 residues. Germline CDR1 and CDR2: MDHEN and SYDVKM.

About this clonotype itself: The conserved phenylalanine or tryptophan is not found at the CDR3 terminus, so this likely reflects a read error. V and J are TRBV7-9 and TRBJ2-7; D is unresolved. Trimming shortened V by 5 bases and J by 3 bases, and 17 bases separated the two germline ends. Germline CDR1 reads SEHNR; CDR2 reads FQNEAQ (reference sequence). The CDR3 is made up of 15 amino acids. The CDR3 DNA is TGTGCCAGCAGCATCGATTTAGAGGAACACTACGAGCAGTACTCC. As protein: CASSIDLEEHYEQYS.

Concerning this clonotype: Germline is not matched at one junction end, which may reflect a read error. The J gene is TRBJ2-3, the V gene TRBV11-2, with D perhaps matching TRBD2 (5 bases). The CDR3 totals 19 residues. Per the germline V gene, CDR1 is SGHAT and CDR2 is FQNNGV. CDR3 in DNA: TGTGCCAGCAGCGAAGGACCACCATGGGAGTCCCAACCCACAGATGCGCAGTATTTT. It is translated as CASSEGPPWESQPTDAQYF.

At least ten counts were recorded for this clonotype. The V call is TRBV4-3, the J call TRBJ1-3; TRBD1 matches at 9 bases. This CDR3 comprises 17 residues. Germline V CDR1 and CDR2: LGHNA, YSLEER. Germline trimming cut 4 bases from V and 0 bases from J; bases unmatched to any gene: 7. CDR3 DNA: TGCGCCAGCAGCCCTGGGACAGGGACCTCCTCTGGAAACACCATATATTTT. Protein product: CASSPGTGTSSGNTIYF.

This clonotype came up a few times. One end of the junction is discordant with germline, which a read error may explain. The V call is TRBV2, the J call TRBJ2-7; tentative D call: TRBD1 (5 bases). Looked up from germline, CDR1 is SNHLY and CDR2 is FYNNEI. The CDR3 loop spans 12 amino acids. In DNA form, the CDR3 reads TGTGCTAGCAATCTAGGGGCATACGAGCAGTACTTC. Translating gives CASNLGAYEQYF.

The table lists this clonotype with a few counts. The J gene is TRBJ1-2, the V gene TRBV3-1, with D unclear. The CDR3 consists of 15 residues. Trimming stripped 0 bases from V and 1 base from J, with 9 bases between. Germline CDR1 reads LGHDT; CDR2 reads YNNKEL (reference sequence). This CDR3 is CASSQDRGYNYGYTF. CDR3 sequence (DNA): TGTGCCAGCAGCCAAGATCGCGGATATAACTATGGCTACACCTTC.

On this clonotype itself: A much larger clone lies a single base off, so this may be a read error. CDR3 sequence: CTSSQVSGSMLGYTF. The DNA of the CDR3 is TGTACCAGCAGCCAAGTTTCCGGATCCATGCTCGGCTACACCTTC. This sequence joins TRBV14 and TRBJ1-2; D is ambiguous. Germline CDR1 is SGHDN and CDR2 is FVKESK. The CDR3 length is 15 residues.

The chain recombines TRBV20-1 with TRBJ1-1; D unclear. Trimming shortened V by 5 bases and J by 7 bases, and 8 bases separated the two germline ends. The CDR3 loop spans 10 amino acids. Germline V lookup: CDR1 DFQATT, CDR2 SNEGSKA (reference sequence). The CDR3 here is CSAPGREAFF. Written as DNA, the CDR3 is TGCAGTGCTCCGGGCCGTGAAGCTTTCTTT.

A note on this clonotype: The junction differs from germline at one of its ends, possibly a read error. This chain uses TRBV11-2 with TRBJ1-5; D not certain. CDR3 size: 13 residues. The V gene's germline CDR1 is SGHAT and CDR2 FQNNGV. CDR3 sequence: CASSPAGNQPPHF. In DNA form, the CDR3 reads TGTGCCAGCAGCCCCGCGGGCAATCAGCCCCCGCATTTT.

V and J are TRBV20-1 and TRBJ2-3, with TRBD1 as a possible D gene (5 bases). This CDR3 has 16 residues. Looked up from germline, CDR1 is DFQATT and CDR2 is SNEGSKA (reference sequence). With 0 bases removed from V and 2 bases from J, the gap between germline ends came to 15 bases. The CDR3 protein is CSARDLYRNFTDTQYF. The DNA for the CDR3 is TGCAGTGCTAGAGATCTCTACAGGAACTTCACAGATACGCAGTATTTT.

Worth noting for this clonotype: A clone one base away is much larger, so this may be a read error. The J gene is TRBJ1-6, the V gene TRBV7-2; D possibly corresponds to TRBD1 (5 bases). The germline gives CDR1 SGHTA, CDR2 FQGNSA. The CDR3 is 15 amino acids. This CDR3 reads CASSSIRGRNSLLHF. The CDR3, as DNA: TGTGCCAGCAGCTCAATCCGGGGCAGGAATTCACTCCTCCACTTT.

This clonotype was seen a few times. The gene calls are TRBV13 and TRBJ1-2; 8 bases fit TRBD1. V was clipped by 0 bases and J by 5 bases; unmatched bases: 8. Germline CDR1 reads PRHDT; CDR2 reads FYEKMQ (reference sequence). CDR3 size: 16 residues. Here the CDR3 DNA reads TGTGCCAGCAGCTTAGGCCAGGGGACAGGCCTATATGGCTACACCTTC. Its translation is CASSLGQGTGLYGYTF.

A remark on this clonotype: A much larger clone is a single base away; this may be a read error. This chain uses TRBV4-3 with TRBJ1-4, with unresolved D. The CDR3 runs to 16 residues. CDR1 is LGHNA and CDR2 is YSLEER in the germline V gene. V lost 0 bases, J lost 10 bases, and 18 bases lay in between. The CDR3 spells CASSQDRNSLYVKLFF. In DNA form, the CDR3 reads TGCGCCAGCAGCCAAGATCGAAACAGCTTATATGTAAAACTGTTTTTT.

The chain links TRBV27 to TRBJ2-7, with D possibly TRBD1 on 5 matching bases. The germline V gene encodes CDR1 MNHEY and CDR2 SMNVEV (reference sequence). V shed 2 bases and J shed 3 bases, with 11 bases lying between them. The length of the CDR3 is 14 residues. The CDR3 bases are TGTGCCAGCAGTTTACTCCCAGACAGCTACGAGCAGTACTTC. Its translation is CASSLLPDSYEQYF.

For this clonotype: A read error may be the cause here, since a much bigger clone is one base away. V is TRBV28 and J is TRBJ2-7, with 8 nucleotides matching TRBD1. After removal of 6 bases from V and 0 bases from J, the junction contained 7 bases not matched to a gene. The CDR3 has 15 amino acids. Per germline, CDR1 MDHEN and CDR2 SYDVKM. CDR3 region: CASSPLTGASYEQYF. The CDR3 coding sequence is TGTGCCAGCAGCCCCCTGACAGGGGCCTCCTACGAGCAGTACTTC.

Worth noting for this clonotype: The germline gene is not matched at one end of the junction; a read error may be the cause. The chain links TRBV7-2 to TRBJ2-3; 11 positions match TRBD2. CDR1 and CDR2 from the germline V gene are SGHTA and FQGNSA. The CDR3 totals 17 residues. The CDR3 DNA reads TGTGCCAGTAATCTAGCGGGGGGCAGGACTAGCCCCGATACGCCGTATTTT. Its translation is CASNLAGGRTSPDTPYF.

This clonotype was observed at least ten times. The chain is built from TRBV27 and TRBJ2-3; 8 nucleotides align to TRBD1. The V gene end was trimmed by 4 bases and the J gene end by 3 bases; junction bases not matched to a gene: 12. CDR1 and CDR2 (germline): MNHEY, SMNVEV (reference sequence). The CDR3 is 17 residues long. CDR3 residues: CASSSNDGGQGTDTQYF. The CDR3 DNA is TGTGCCAGCAGTTCAAATGATGGTGGACAGGGAACAGATACGCAGTATTTT.

The sample holds many counts of this clonotype. V usage is TRBV15 and J usage is TRBJ2-3; TRBD2 is a possible D gene (5 bases). Germline assignment: CDR1 LNHNV and CDR2 YYDKDF (reference sequence). The CDR3 is 15 amino acids. V was cut by 0 bases and J by 0 bases, with 7 bases left in between. CDR3 region: CATSRDGESTDTQYF. The DNA of the CDR3 is TGTGCCACCAGCAGAGATGGGGAGAGCACAGATACGCAGTATTTT.

This clonotype has a count of ten or more. At one end the junction does not follow the germline gene, possibly because of a read error. V gene TRBV27 combines with J gene TRBJ2-7, with TRBD1 matching over 9 bases. CDR1 is MNHEY, CDR2 SMNVEV, per germline (reference sequence). CDR3 size: 14 residues. In DNA, the CDR3 is TGCGCCAGCAGCACCGGGACAGGGTCCTACGAGCAGTACTTC. Protein sequence: CASSTGTGSYEQYF.